This passage covers 5 T cell receptor beta chains from one sample sequenced in a study of T cell responses to AZD1222 COVID-19 vaccine. Generated by immunoSEQ multiplex PCR, the TCRdb table keeps only in-frame clones and is missing some. This sample has 95,000 to 110,000 clones; around 86% occur once, and the top ten carry 2.5% to 4%. Specimen: peripheral blood, collected 28 days after the second dose of the MenACWY control vaccine. These TCRs come from an adult who received the MenACWY meningococcal vaccine as a control.

J is TRBJ2-7 and V is TRBV5-1; TRBD1 matches at 7 bases. Germline V gives CDR1 SGHRS, CDR2 YFSETQ. The junction had 11 bases not matched to a gene; V was cut back by 7 bases and J by 1 base. The CDR3 length is 15 residues. Here the CDR3 reads CASASLQGLSYEQYF. The CDR3 DNA sequence: TGCGCCAGCGCCTCACTACAGGGGCTTTCCTACGAGCAGTACTTC. The whole variable domain, filled in from reference TRBV5-1 and TRBJ2-7, reads KAGVTQTPRYLIKTRGQQVTLSCSPISGHRSVSWYQQTPGQGLQFLFEYFSETQRNKGNFPGRFSGRQFSNSRSEMNVSTLELGDSALYLCASASLQGLSYEQYFGPGTRLTVT.

V is TRBV7-8 and J is TRBJ2-5, with TRBD2 identical over 9 bases. Germline lookup yields CDR1 SGHVS and CDR2 FQNEAQ. Germline trimming cut 1 base from V and 2 bases from J; bases unmatched to any gene: 5. CDR3 length: 16 amino acids. The CDR3, as DNA: TGTGCCAGCAGCTTAGGCGTGACTAGCGGACAAGAGACCCAGTACTTC. Its protein product is CASSLGVTSGQETQYF. Full variable domain (remainder filled in from reference TRBV7-8 and TRBJ2-5): GAGVSQSPRYKVAKRGQDVALRCDPISGHVSLFWYQQALGQGPEFLTYFQNEAQLDKSGLPSDRFFAERPEGSVSTLKIQRTQQEDSAVYLCASSLGVTSGQETQYFGPGTRLLVL.

With regard to this clone: An end of the junction does not agree with germline; a read error may underlie this. V usage is TRBV7-7 and J usage is TRBJ1-5; the D is unclear. The CDR3 runs to 13 residues. CDR1 is SSHAT, CDR2 FNYEAQ, per germline (reference sequence). CDR3 DNA sequence: TGTGCTAGCAGCTTAGCGGTAAAACAGCCCCAGCATTTT. It yields the protein CASSLAVKQPQHF.

The V gene is TRBV18, the J gene TRBJ2-5, with D unclear. V lost 3 bases, J lost 4 bases, and 3 bases lay in between. The CDR3 runs to 11 residues. Per the germline V gene, CDR1 is KGHSH and CDR2 is LQKENI. The CDR3: CASSPGETQYF. CDR3 bases: TGTGCCAGCTCACCCGGAGAGACCCAGTACTTC.

This chain connects TRBV18 to TRBJ1-2; D unresolved. Germline loops: CDR1 KGHSH, CDR2 LQKENI. V was trimmed by 1 base and J by 1 base, leaving 10 bases between them. The CDR3 contains 15 residues. The CDR3 loop is CASSPLPQDNYGYTF. DNA of the CDR3: TGTGCCAGCTCACCACTTCCCCAGGATAACTATGGCTACACCTTC. Together with reference TRBV18 and TRBJ1-2, the CDR3 gives the full variable domain: NAGVMQNPRHLVRRRGQEARLRCSPMKGHSHVYWYRQLPEEGLKFMVYLQKENIIDESGMPKERFSAEFPKEGPSILRIQQVVRGDSAAYFCASSPLPQDNYGYTFGSGTRLTVV.